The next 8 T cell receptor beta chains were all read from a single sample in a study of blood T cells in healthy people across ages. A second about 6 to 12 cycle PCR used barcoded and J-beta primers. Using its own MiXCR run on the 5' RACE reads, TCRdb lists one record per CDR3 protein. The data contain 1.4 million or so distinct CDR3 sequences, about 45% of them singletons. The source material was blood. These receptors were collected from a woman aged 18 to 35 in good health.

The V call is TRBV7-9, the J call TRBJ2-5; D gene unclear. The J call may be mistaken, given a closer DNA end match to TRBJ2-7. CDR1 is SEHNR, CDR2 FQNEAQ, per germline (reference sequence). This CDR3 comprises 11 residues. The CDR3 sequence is CATLIFNEQYF. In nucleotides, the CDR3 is TGTGCCACCCTCATTTTCAACGAGCAGTACTTC.

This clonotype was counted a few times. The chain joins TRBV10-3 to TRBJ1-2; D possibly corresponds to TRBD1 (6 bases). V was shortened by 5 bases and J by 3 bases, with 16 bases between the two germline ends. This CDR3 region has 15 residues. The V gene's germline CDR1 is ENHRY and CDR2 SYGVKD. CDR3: CAISRRQDEDYGYTF. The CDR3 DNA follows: TGTGCCATCAGTAGAAGACAGGATGAGGACTATGGCTACACCTTC.

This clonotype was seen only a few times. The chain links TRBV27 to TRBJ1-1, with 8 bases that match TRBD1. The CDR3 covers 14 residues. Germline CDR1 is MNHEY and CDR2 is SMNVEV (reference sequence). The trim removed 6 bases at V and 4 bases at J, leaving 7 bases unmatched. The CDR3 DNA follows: TGTGCCAGCAGGATGACAGGGGTAGGCACTGAAGCTTTCTTT. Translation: CASRMTGVGTEAFF.

The CDR3 spells CASSQDGSEDSEKLFF. The CDR3 DNA follows: TGCGCCAGCAGCCAAGATGGGTCGGAGGATAGTGAAAAACTGTTTTTT. The rearrangement links TRBV4-3 to TRBJ1-4; D is ambiguous. This CDR3 contains 16 residues. Germline V gene sequence: CDR1 LGHNA, CDR2 YSLEER. Trimming stripped 0 bases from V and 7 bases from J, with 15 bases between.

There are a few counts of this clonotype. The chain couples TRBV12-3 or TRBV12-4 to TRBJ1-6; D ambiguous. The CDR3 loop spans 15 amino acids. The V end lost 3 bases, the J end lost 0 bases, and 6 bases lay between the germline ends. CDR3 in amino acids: CASSFQSSYNSPLHF. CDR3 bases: TGTGCCAGCAGTTTCCAAAGCTCCTATAATTCACCCCTCCACTTT.

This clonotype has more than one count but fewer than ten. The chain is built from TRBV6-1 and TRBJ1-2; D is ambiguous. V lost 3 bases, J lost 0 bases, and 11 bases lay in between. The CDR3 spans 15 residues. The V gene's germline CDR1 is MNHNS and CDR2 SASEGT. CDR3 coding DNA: TGTGCCAGCAGTGAGGTGGCCGGGGCTAACTATGGCTACACCTTC. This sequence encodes CASSEVAGANYGYTF.

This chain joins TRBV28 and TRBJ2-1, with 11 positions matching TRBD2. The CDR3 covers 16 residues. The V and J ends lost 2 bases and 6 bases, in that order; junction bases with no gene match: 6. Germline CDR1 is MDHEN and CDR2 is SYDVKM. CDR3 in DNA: TGTGCCAGCAGTTTAGACACTAGCGGGAGTACCAATGAGCAGTTCTTC. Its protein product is CASSLDTSGSTNEQFF.

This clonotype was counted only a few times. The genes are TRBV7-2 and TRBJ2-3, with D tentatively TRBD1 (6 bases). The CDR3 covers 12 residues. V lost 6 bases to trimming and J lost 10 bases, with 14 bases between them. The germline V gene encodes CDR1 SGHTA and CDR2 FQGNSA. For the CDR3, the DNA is TGTGCCAGCAGTCACGGACAGTTTTCGCAGTATTTT. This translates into CASSHGQFSQYF.